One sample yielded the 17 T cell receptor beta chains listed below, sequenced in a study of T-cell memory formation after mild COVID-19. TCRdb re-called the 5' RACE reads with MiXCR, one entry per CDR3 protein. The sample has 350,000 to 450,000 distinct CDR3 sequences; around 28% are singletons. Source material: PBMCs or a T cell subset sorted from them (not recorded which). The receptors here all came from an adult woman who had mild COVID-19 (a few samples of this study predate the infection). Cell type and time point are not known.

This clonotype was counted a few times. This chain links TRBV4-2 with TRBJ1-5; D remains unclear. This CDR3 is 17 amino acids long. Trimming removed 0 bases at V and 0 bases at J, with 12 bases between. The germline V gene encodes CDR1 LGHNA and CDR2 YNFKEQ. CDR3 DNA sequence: TGTGCCAGCAGCCAAGATATGGCGGGCCATAGCAATCAGCCCCAGCATTTT. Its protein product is CASSQDMAGHSNQPQHF.

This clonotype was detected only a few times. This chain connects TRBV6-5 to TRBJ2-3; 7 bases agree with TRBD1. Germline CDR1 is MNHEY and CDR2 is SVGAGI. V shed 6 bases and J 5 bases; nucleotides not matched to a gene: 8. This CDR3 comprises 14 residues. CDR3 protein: CASSSRGRKDTQYF. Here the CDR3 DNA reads TGTGCCAGCAGCTCGAGGGGGCGGAAAGATACGCAGTATTTT.

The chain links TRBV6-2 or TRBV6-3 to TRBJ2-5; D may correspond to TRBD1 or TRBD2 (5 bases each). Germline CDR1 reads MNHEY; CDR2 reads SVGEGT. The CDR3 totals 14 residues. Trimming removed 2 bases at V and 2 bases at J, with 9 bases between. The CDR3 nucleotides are TGTGCCAGCAGTTACGGGGGAAGTCAAGAGACCCAGTACTTC. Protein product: CASSYGGSQETQYF.

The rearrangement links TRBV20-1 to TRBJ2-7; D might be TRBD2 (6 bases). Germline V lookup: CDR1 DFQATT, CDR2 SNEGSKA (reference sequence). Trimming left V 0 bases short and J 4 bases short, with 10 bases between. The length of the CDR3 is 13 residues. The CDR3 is CSARDQTRYEQYF. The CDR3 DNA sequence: TGCAGTGCTAGAGATCAGACTAGGTACGAGCAGTACTTC.

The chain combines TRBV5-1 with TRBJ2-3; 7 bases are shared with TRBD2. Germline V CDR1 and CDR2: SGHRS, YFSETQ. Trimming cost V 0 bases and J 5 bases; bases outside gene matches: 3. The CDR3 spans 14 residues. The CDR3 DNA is TGCGCCAGCAGCTTGGCTAGCGGAGGAGATACGCAGTATTTT. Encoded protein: CASSLASGGDTQYF. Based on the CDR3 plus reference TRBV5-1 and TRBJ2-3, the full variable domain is KAGVTQTPRYLIKTRGQQVTLSCSPISGHRSVSWYQQTPGQGLQFLFEYFSETQRNKGNFPGRFSGRQFSNSRSEMNVSTLELGDSALYLCASSLASGGDTQYFGPGTRLTVL.

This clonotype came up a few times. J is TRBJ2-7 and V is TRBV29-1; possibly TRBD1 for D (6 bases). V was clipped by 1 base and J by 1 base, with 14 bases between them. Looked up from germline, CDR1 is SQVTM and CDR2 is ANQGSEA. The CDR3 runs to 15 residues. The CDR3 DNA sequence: TGCAGCGTTGAAGTAGCCGGACAGTTATCCTACGAGCAGTACTTC. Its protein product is CSVEVAGQLSYEQYF.

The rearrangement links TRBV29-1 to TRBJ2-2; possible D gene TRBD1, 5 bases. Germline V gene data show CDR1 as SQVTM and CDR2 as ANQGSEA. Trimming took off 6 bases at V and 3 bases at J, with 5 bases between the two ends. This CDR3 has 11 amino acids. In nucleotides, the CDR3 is TGCAGCGTCAGGGACACCGGGGAGCTGTTTTTT. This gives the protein CSVRDTGELFF.

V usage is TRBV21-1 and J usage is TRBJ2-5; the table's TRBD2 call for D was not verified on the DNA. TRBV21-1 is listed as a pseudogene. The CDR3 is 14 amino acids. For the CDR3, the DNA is TGTGCCAGCAGCAATGGACTAGCCGGGGGGACCCAGTACTTC. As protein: CASSNGLAGGTQYF.

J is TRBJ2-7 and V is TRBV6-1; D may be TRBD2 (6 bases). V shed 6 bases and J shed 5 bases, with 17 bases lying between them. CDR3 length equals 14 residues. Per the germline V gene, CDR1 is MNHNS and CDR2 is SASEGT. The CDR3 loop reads CASRGLSWWDEQYF. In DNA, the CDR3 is TGTGCCAGCAGGGGACTTTCCTGGTGGGACGAGCAGTACTTC.

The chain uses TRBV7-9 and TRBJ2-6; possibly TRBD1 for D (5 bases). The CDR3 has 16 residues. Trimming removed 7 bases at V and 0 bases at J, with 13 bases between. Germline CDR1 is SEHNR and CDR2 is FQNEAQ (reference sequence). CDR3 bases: TGTGCCAGCACCCCCCGACAGTTCTCTGGGGCCAACGTCCTGACTTTC. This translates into CASTPRQFSGANVLTF.

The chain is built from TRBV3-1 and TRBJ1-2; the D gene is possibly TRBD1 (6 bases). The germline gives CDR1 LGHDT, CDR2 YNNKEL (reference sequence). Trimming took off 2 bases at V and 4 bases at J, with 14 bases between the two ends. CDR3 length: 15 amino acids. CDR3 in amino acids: CASSQSIGRGYGYTF. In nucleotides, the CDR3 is TGTGCCAGCAGCCAAAGTATCGGCAGGGGCTATGGCTACACCTTC.

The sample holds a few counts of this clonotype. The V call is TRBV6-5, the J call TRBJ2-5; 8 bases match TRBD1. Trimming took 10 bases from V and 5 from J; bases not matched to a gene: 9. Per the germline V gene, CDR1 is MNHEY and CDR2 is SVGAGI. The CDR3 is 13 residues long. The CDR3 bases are TGTGCCACCAAGCAGGGGGCTTCGGAGACCCAGTACTTC. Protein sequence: CATKQGASETQYF.

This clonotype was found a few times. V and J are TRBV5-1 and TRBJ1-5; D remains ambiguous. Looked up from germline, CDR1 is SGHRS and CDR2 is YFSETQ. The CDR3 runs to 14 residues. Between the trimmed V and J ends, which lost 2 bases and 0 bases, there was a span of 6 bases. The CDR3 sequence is CASSFDGSNQPQHF. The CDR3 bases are TGCGCCAGCAGCTTCGACGGTAGCAATCAGCCCCAGCATTTT.

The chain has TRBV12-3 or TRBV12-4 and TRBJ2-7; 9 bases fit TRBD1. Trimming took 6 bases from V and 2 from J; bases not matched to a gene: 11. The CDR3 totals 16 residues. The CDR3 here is CASSTDRGDRAYEQYF. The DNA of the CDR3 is TGTGCCAGCAGCACCGACCGTGGGGACAGGGCCTACGAGCAGTACTTC.

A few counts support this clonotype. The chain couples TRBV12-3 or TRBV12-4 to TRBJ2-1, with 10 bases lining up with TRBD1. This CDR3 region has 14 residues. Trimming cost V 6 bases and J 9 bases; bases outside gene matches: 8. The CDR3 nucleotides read TGTGCCAGCAGGCCGGGACAGGGGTTGGTTGAGCAGTTCTTC. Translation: CASRPGQGLVEQFF.

The chain's CDR3 is CASRDSGGSTDTQYF. The CDR3 DNA reads as TGCGCCAGCAGGGATTCGGGGGGCTCCACAGATACGCAGTATTTT. The V call is TRBV5-1, the J call TRBJ2-3; weak D call: TRBD2 (7 bases). CDR3 length equals 15 residues. The germline V gene encodes CDR1 SGHRS and CDR2 YFSETQ. V was cut by 5 bases and J by 2 bases, with 15 bases left in between.

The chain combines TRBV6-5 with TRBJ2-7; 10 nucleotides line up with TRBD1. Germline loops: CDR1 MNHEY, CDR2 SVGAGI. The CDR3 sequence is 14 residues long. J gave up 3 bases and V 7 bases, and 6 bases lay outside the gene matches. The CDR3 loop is CASTPGTGVYEQYF. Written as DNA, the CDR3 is TGTGCCAGCACCCCGGGGACAGGGGTCTACGAGCAGTACTTC.